This is a list of T cell receptor beta chains from one sample in a study of T cells after yellow fever vaccination. TCRdb itself ran the 5' RACE reads through MiXCR, one entry per CDR3 protein. This sample has 500,000 to 650,000 distinct CDR3 sequences, with roughly 13% found just once. Here the sequenced sample was PBMCs, taken on the day of the yellow fever booster vaccination. These receptor sequences come from a man aged 25-45 years who received the YFV17D yellow fever vaccine. CDR3s include the opening cysteine and the closing phenylalanine or tryptophan.

len | j_gene | v_gene | CDR3aa
12 | TRBJ2-7 | TRBV2 | CASSDIDYEQYF
15 | TRBJ2-5 | TRBV5-1 | CASGYRQGGPETQYF
14 | TRBJ2-4 | TRBV19 | CASSMEGAKNIQYF
14 | TRBJ2-3 | TRBV10-1 | CASSSTSGAVTQYF
16 | TRBJ2-7 | TRBV6-2/TRBV6-3 | CASSYRGDRSTYEQYF
13 | TRBJ2-3 | TRBV2 | CASILEYTDTQYF
14 | TRBJ2-1 | TRBV6-1 | CASSGTSGSDEQFF
16 | TRBJ2-1 | TRBV7-3 | CASSLLLAGTYNEQFF
16 | TRBJ2-1 | TRBV6-1 | CASSRTSGSLMNEQFF
15 | TRBJ2-3 | TRBV29-1 | CSVGRTGRGADTQYF
14 | TRBJ1-1 | TRBV18 | CASSPGVRNTEAFF
16 | TRBJ1-2 | TRBV18 | CASSPTQGRNTYGYTF
14 | TRBJ1-3 | TRBV20-1 | CSATRDRGLNTIYF
14 | TRBJ1-2 | TRBV20-1 | CSARTIGVGYGYTF
14 | TRBJ2-2 | TRBV2 | CASKEGPNTGELFF
14 | TRBJ2-2 | TRBV11-2 | CASSLAGVTGELFF
14 | TRBJ1-5 | TRBV20-1 | CSASTVGGRQPQHF
13 | TRBJ2-7 | TRBV27 | CASSKSAPYEQYF
10 | TRBJ2-3 | TRBV20-1 | CSARDDTQYF
17 | TRBJ2-2 | TRBV6-2/TRBV6-3 | CASSYPTSGRSPGELFF
16 | TRBJ2-3 | TRBV12-3/TRBV12-4 | CASSPFSGEATDTQYF
16 | TRBJ1-6 | TRBV4-3 | CASSQHDGTGYSTLHF
14 | TRBJ2-7 | TRBV6-5 | CASSYAIGANEQYF
14 | TRBJ1-2 | TRBV4-1 | CASSQDLRWDGYTF
13 | TRBJ2-1 | TRBV20-1 | CSARSDGYNEQFF
16 | TRBJ2-5 | TRBV4-3 | CASSQDPISSVKTQYF
16 | TRBJ2-2 | TRBV4-2 | CASSQVSGRSTGELFF
13 | TRBJ2-5 | TRBV20-1 | CSALAGDRETQYF
13 | TRBJ2-1 | TRBV7-2 | CASSPQNINEQFF
14 | TRBJ2-2 | TRBV6-5 | CASSLRRYTGELFF
12 | TRBJ1-6 | TRBV9 | CASSADFPPLHF
17 | TRBJ2-5 | TRBV27 | CASSLSRTGAFPETQYF
13 | TRBJ2-2 | TRBV5-1 | CASSPHSTGELFF
17 | TRBJ2-2 | TRBV2 | CASSEILAPRESGELFF
15 | TRBJ2-1 | TRBV19 | CASSIGTGSYNEQFF
18 | TRBJ2-1 | TRBV6-2/TRBV6-3 | CASSGDRAIAGGYNEQFF
14 | TRBJ1-1 | TRBV27 | CASSPTVSNTEAFF
15 | TRBJ2-7 | TRBV27 | CASSPAGQGAYEQYF
16 | TRBJ2-2 | TRBV5-1 | CASSLSIRANTGELFF
13 | TRBJ2-3 | TRBV29-1 | CSSLTGGTDTQYF
16 | TRBJ1-6 | TRBV7-6 | CAGSSSNTGGSSPLHF
15 | TRBJ1-2 | TRBV10-3 | CAISEGDPNNYGYTF
15 | TRBJ1-5 | TRBV28 | CASSSPTGFNQPQHF
15 | TRBJ2-5 | TRBV5-1 | CASSNRQSNQETQYF
14 | TRBJ2-1 | TRBV5-1 | CASSLQQRVNEQFF
15 | TRBJ2-1 | TRBV12-3/TRBV12-4 | CASSFSRRRHNEQFF
14 | TRBJ2-1 | TRBV20-1 | CSARALAGGGEQFF